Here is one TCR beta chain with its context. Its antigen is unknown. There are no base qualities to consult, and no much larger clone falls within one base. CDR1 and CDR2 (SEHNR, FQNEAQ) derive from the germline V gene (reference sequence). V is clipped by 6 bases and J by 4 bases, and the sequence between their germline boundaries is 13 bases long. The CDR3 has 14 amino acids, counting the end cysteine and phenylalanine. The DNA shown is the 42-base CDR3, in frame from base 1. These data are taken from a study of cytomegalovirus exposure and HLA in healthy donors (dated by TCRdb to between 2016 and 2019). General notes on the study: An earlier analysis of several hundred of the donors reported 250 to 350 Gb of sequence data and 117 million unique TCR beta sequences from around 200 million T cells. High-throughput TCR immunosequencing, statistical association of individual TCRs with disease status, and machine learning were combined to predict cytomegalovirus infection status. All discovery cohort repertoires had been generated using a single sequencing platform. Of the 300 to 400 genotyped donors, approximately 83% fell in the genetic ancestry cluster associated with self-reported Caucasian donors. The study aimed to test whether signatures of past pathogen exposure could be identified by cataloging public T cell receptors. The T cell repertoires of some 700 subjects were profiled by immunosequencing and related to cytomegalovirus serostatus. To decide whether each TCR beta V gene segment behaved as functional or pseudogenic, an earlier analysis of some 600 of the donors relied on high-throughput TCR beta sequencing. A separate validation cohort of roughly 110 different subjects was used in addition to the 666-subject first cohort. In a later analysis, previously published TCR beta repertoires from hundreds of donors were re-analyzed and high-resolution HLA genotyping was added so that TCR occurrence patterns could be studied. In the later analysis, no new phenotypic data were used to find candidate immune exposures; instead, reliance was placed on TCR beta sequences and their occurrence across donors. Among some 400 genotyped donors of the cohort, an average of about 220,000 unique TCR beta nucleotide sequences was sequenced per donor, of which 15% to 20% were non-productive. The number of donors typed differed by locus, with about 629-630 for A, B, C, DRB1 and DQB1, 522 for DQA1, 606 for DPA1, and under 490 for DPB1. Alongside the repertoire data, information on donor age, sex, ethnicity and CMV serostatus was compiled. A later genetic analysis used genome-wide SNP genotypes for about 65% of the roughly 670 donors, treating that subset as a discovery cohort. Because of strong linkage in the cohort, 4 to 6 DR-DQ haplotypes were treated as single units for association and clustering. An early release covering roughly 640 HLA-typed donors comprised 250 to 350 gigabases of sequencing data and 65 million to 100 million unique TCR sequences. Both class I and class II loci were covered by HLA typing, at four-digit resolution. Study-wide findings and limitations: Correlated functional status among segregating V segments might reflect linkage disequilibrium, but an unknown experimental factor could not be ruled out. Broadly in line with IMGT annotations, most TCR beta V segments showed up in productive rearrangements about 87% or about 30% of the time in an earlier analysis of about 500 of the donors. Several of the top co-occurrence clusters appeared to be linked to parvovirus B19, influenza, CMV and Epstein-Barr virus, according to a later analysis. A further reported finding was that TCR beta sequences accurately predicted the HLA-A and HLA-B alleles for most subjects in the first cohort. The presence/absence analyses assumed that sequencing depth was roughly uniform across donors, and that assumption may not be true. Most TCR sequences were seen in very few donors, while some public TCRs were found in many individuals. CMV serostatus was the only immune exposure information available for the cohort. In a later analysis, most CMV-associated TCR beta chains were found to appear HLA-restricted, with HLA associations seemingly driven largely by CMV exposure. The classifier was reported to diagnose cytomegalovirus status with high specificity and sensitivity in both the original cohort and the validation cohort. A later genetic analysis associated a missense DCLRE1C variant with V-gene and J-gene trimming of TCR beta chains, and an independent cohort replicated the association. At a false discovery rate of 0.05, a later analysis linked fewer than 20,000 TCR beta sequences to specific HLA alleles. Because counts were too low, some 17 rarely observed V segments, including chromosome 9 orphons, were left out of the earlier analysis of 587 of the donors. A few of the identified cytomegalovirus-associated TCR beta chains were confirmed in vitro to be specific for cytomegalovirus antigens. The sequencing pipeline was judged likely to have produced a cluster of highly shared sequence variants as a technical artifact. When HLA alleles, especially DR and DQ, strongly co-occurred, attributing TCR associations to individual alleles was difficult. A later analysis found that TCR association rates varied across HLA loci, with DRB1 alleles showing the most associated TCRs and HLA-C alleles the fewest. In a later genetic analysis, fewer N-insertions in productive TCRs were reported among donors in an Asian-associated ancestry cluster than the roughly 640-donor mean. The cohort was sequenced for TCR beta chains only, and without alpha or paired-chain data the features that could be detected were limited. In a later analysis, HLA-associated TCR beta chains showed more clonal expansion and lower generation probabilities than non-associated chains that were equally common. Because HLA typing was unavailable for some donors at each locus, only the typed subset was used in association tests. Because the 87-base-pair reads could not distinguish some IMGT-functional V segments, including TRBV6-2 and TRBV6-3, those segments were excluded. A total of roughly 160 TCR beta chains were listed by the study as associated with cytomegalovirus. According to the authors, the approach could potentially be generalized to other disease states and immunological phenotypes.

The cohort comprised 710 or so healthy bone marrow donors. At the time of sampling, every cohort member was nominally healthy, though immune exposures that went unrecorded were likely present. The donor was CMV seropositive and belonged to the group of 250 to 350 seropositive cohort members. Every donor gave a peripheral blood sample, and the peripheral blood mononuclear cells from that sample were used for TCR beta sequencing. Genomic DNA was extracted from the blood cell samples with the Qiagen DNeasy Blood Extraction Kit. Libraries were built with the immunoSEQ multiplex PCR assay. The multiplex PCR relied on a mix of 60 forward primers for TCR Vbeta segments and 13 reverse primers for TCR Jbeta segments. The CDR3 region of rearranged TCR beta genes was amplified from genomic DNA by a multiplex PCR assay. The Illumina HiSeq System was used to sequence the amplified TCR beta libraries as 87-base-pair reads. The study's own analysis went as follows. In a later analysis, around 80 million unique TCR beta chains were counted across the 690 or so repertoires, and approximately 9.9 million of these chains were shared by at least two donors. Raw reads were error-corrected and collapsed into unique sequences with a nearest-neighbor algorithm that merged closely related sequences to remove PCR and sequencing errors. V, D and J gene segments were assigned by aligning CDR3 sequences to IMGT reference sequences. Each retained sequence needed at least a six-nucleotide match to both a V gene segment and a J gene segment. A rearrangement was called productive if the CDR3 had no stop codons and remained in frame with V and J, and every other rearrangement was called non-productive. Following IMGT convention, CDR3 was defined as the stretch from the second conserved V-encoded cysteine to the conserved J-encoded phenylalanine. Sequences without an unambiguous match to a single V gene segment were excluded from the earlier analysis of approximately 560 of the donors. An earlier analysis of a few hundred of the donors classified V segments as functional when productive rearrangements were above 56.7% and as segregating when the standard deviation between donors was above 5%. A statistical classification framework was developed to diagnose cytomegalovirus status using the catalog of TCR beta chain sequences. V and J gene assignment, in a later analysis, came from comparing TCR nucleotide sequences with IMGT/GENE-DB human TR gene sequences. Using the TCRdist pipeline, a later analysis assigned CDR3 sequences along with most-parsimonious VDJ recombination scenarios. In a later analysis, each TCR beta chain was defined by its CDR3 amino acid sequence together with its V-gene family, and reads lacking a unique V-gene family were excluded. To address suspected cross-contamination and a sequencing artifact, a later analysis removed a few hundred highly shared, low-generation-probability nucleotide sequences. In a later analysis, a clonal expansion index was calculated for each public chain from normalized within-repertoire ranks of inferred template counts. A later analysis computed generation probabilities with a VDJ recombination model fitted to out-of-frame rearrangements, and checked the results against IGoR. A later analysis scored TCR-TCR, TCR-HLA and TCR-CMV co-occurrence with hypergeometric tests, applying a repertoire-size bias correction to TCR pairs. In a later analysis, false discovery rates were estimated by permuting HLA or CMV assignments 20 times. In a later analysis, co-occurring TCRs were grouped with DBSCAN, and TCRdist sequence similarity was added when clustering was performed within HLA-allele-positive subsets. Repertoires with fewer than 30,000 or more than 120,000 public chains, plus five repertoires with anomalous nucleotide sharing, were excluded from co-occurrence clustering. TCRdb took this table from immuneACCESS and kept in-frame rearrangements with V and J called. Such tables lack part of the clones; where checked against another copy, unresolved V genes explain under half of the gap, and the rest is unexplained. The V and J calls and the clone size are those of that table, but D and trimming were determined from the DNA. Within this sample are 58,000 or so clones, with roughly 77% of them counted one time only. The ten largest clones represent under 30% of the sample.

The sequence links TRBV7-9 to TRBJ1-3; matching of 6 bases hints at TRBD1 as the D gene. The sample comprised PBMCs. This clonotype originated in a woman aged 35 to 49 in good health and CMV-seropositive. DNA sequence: TGTGCCAGCAGTTCAGGGGCGCTCGGAAACACCATATATTTT. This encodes CASSSGALGNTIYF.